This entry is about one TCR beta chain. What it recognizes is unknown. This sample was included in a study of cytomegalovirus exposure and HLA in healthy donors. Study-level information: The Caucasian-associated ancestry cluster held about 80% of 300 to 500 genotyped donors.

Germline-derived CDR1 and CDR2 are SGHRS and YFSETQ. The CDR3 runs 14 residues. V shed 4 bases, J shed 8 bases, and the junction held 3 bases outside the gene matches. Findings and limits, study-wide: Serostatus for CMV was the only available immune exposure information.

Donors had nominal health at sampling but likely had unrecorded immune exposures. The PCR contained 60 Vbeta and 13 Jbeta primers. The method was immunoSEQ multiplex PCR; TCRdb's version includes in-frame clones alone and lacks a portion of them. The sample shows about 120,000 clones, 74% of them seen only once. This TCR was sampled from a man in his forties in good health and CMV-seropositive. The rearrangement links TRBV5-1 to TRBJ2-4; 13 bases are shared with TRBD2. Sequenced material: PBMCs. The DNA of the CDR3 is TGCGCCAGCAGCCCCGGACTAGCGGGAGACATTCAGTACTTC. It specifies CASSPGLAGDIQYF.